This T cell receptor (beta chain) was documented in a study of T cell responses to AZD1222 COVID-19 vaccine. Study in general: Second doses at about 4 or about 12 weeks were pooled. Whole-study findings and limits: A mostly white British donor set with more females was recruited, and clonal diversity was possibly underestimated. Spike-specific TCR breadth and depth were elevated following two AZD1222 doses. Vaccine-associated CD4 TCRs ranged over spike, dominating at 160-218 and 743-854.

J was trimmed by 8 bases and V by 4 bases; bases with no gene match: 5. The CDR3 extends over 14 amino acids. Germline CDR1 reads SGHDT; CDR2 reads YYEEEE. As to this clone: Its target is unknown.

Only in-frame clones appear in the TCRdb table, and some are missing; sequencing was by immunoSEQ multiplex PCR. The sample yields some 130,000 clones, more than 85% seen once. Sequences were derived from peripheral blood, sampled on day 0 of AZD1222 vaccination. The chain recombines TRBV5-6 with TRBJ2-1; 11 nucleotides match TRBD1. The sequence was obtained from an adult in good health. CDR3 region: CASSRTGGEDEQFF. In nucleotides, the CDR3 is TGTGCCAGCAGCCGGACAGGGGGCGAGGATGAGCAGTTCTTC.